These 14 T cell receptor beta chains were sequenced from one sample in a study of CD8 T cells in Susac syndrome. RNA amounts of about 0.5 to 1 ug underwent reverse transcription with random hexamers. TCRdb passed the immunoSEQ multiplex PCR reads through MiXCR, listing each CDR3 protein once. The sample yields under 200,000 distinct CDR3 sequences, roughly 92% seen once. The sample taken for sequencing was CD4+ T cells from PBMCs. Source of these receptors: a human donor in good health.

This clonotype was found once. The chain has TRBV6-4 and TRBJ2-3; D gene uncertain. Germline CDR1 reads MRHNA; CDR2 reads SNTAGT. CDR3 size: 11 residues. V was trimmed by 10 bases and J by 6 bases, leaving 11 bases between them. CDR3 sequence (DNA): TGTGCCACCGCGAATGGTGATACGCAGTATTTT. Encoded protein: CATANGDTQYF.

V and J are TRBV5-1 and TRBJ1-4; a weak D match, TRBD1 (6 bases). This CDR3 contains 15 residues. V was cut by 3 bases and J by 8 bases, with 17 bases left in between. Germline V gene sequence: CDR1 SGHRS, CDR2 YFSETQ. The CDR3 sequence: CASSSGTRGNEKLFF. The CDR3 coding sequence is TGCGCCAGCAGCTCGGGGACACGAGGGAACGAAAAACTGTTTTTT. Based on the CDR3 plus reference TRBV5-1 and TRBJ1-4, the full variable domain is KAGVTQTPRYLIKTRGQQVTLSCSPISGHRSVSWYQQTPGQGLQFLFEYFSETQRNKGNFPGRFSGRQFSNSRSEMNVSTLELGDSALYLCASSSGTRGNEKLFFGSGTQLSVL.

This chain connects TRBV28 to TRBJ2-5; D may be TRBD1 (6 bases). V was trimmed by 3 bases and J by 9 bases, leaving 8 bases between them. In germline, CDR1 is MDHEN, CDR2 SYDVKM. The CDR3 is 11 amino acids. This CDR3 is CASSFGQPQYF. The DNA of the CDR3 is TGTGCCAGCAGTTTTGGACAGCCCCAGTACTTC.

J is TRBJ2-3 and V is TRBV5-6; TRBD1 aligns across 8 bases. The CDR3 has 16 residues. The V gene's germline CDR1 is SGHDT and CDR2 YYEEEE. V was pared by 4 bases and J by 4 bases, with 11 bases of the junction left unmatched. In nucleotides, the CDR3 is TGTGCCAGCAGCGAACCTGGGACAGGCCTCCCAGATACGCAGTATTTT. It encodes CASSEPGTGLPDTQYF. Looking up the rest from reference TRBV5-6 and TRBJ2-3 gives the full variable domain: DAGVTQSPTHLIKTRGQQVTLRCSPKSGHDTVSWYQQALGQGPQFIFQYYEEEERQRGNFPDRFSGHQFPNYSSELNVNALLLGDSALYLCASSEPGTGLPDTQYFGPGTRLTVL.

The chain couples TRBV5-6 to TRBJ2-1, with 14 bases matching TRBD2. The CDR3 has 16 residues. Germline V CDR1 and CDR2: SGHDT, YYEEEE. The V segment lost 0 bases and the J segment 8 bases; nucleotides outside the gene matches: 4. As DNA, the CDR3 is TGTGCCAGCAGCTTGGAGCGACTAGCGGGGGGGGATGAGCAGTTCTTC. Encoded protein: CASSLERLAGGDEQFF.

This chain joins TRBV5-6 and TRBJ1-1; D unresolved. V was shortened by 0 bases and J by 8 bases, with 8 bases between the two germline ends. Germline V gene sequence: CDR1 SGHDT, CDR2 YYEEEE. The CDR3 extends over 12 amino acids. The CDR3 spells CASSLVRQEAFF. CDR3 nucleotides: TGTGCCAGCAGCTTGGTTCGTCAGGAAGCTTTCTTT.

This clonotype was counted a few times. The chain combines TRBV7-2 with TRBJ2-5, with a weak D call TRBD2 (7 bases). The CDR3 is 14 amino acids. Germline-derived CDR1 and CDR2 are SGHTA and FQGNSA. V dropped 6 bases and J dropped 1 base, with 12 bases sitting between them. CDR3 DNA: TGTGCCAGCAGTAGGGGGGGGTTCCAAGAGACCCAGTACTTC. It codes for CASSRGGFQETQYF.

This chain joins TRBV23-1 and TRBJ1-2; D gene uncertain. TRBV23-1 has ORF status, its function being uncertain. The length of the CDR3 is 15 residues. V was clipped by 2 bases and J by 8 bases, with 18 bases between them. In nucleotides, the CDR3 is TGCGCCAGCAGTCAAATGGGAATGAAGGATGACGGCTACACCTTC. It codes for CASSQMGMKDDGYTF.

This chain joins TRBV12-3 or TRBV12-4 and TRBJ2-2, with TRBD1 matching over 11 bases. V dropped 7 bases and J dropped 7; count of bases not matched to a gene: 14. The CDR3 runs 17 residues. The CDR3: CASTHPVGQGGVGELFF. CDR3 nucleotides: TGTGCCAGCACCCATCCAGTGGGACAGGGGGGTGTCGGGGAGCTGTTTTTT.

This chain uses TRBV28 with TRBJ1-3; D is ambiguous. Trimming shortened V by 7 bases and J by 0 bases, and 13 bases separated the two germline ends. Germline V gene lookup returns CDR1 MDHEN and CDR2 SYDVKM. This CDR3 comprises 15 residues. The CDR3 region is CASTRGGLSGNTIYF. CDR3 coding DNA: TGTGCCAGCACCCGGGGTGGCCTCTCTGGAAACACCATATATTTT.

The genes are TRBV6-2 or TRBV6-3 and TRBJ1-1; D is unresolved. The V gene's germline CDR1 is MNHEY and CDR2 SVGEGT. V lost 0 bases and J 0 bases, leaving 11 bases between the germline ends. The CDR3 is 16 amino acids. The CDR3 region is CASSYSIGSLNTEAFF. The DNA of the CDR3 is TGTGCCAGCAGTTACTCTATCGGCAGTTTGAACACTGAAGCTTTCTTT.

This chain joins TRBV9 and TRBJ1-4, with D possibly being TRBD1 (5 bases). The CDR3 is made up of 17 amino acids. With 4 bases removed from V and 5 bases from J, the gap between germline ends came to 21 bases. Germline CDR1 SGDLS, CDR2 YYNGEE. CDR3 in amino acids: CASSPRDWGGVNEKLFF. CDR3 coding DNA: TGTGCCAGCAGCCCCCGGGACTGGGGTGGAGTAAATGAAAAACTGTTTTTT. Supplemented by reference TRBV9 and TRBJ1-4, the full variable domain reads DSGVTQTPKHLITATGQRVTLRCSPRSGDLSVYWYQQSLDQGLQFLIQYYNGEERAKGNILERFSAQQFPDLHSELNLSSLELGDSALYFCASSPRDWGGVNEKLFFGSGTQLSVL.

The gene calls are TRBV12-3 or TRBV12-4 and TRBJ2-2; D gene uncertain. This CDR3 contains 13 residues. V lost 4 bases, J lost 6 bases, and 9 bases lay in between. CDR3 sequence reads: CASSYYWAGELFF. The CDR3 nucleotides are TGTGCCAGCAGTTATTATTGGGCCGGGGAGCTGTTTTTT.

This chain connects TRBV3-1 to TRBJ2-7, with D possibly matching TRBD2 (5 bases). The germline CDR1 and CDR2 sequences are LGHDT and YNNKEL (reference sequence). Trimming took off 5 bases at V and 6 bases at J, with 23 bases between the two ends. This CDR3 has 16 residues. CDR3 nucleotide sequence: TGTGCCAGCAGCTCTCAAAGGTACCAGCCTGCGGGCGAGCAGTACGTC. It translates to CASSSQRYQPAGEQYV.